This T cell receptor beta chain is drawn from a study of CXCR3-negative and CXCR3-positive naive CD8 T cells. CDR1 and CDR2 (germline): SGHVS, FQNEAQ. The CDR3 is made up of 14 amino acids. This clonotype registers medium-sized by frequency. Its antigen is currently unknown. General study results and limits: Both naive subsets showed comparably high diversity, and memory CD8+ cells showed much lower diversity. Comparison of naive cells showed more hydrophobic TRB CDR3s in CXCR3-positive than in CXCR3-negative naive cells.

The authors prepared UMI-labeled TRB cDNA libraries by 5' RACE. One entry per CDR3 protein, without DNA, is what TCRdb gives after re-calling the 5' RACE reads. This sample carries fewer than 6,000 distinct CDR3 sequences, with approximately 1.4% going to the ten biggest clones. The material sequenced was naive CXCR3+ CD8+ T cells from blood. As for subset: CD45RO-CCR7+CD27+CD95- naive CD8+ T cells expressing CXCR3 (TNR3+). The sequence derives from a human donor in good health. Some clones in this sample may be carry-over from other donors' samples. This sequence joins TRBV7-8 and TRBJ1-2; with no DNA, the TCRdb D assignment of TRBD1 cannot be verified. CDR3 sequence reads: CASSLRLGDGDYTF.